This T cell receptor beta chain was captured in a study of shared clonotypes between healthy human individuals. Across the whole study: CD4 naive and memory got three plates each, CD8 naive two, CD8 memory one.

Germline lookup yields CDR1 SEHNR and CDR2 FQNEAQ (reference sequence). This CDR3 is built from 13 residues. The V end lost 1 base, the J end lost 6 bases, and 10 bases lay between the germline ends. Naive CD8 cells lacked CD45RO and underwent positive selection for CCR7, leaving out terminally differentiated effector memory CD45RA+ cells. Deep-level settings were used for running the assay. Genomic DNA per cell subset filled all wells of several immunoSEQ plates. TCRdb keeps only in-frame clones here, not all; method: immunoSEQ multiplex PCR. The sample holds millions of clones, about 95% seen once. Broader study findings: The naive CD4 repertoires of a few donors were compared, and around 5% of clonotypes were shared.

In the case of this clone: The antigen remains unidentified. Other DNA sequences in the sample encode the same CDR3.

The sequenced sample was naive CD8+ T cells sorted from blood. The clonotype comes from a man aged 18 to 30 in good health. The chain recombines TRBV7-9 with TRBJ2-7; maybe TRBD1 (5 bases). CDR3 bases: TGTGCCAGCAGCTTAGGGGGCATGGGCGAGCAGTACTTC. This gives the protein CASSLGGMGEQYF.